Below are 16 T cell receptor beta chains sequenced from a single sample in a study of T cells in Graves' hyperthyroidism and ophthalmopathy. Using RNA transcripts as the source, TCR beta CDR3 regions were amplified. An initial round of RT-PCR targeting the TCR CDR3 relied on the HTBI primer set. TCRdb re-called the multiplex PCR reads with MiXCR, one entry per CDR3 protein. Of 450,000 to 700,000 distinct CDR3 sequences in the sample, around 45% were seen once. Sequencing was performed on peripheral blood or thyroid tissue (not recorded which). These receptors originate from an adult woman with Graves' disease, either hyperthyroidism or ophthalmopathy (not recorded which).

The chain has TRBV28 and TRBJ1-5; TRBD1 agrees at 9 bases. The ends lost 5 bases at V and 7 bases at J; junction bases unmatched: 6. CDR3 length equals 14 residues. Germline V gene data show CDR1 as MDHEN and CDR2 as SYDVKM. The CDR3 coding sequence is TGTGCCAGCAGTCCCTGGACAGGGGACCAGCCCCAGCATTTT. It is translated as CASSPWTGDQPQHF.

This clonotype occurred many times. This chain connects TRBV4-1 to TRBJ2-2; D perhaps matches TRBD1 (6 bases). V lost 1 base, J lost 5 bases, and 8 bases lay in between. This CDR3 is 14 amino acids long. Germline V gene lookup returns CDR1 MGHRA and CDR2 YSYEKL. CDR3 in amino acids: CASSQGQVTGELFF. In nucleotides, the CDR3 is TGCGCCAGCAGCCAAGGACAGGTGACCGGGGAGCTGTTTTTT.

This clonotype appeared once. V gene TRBV5-1 combines with J gene TRBJ2-3, with 8 bases matching TRBD1. V trimming: 8 bases; J trimming: 3 bases; junction bases outside the gene matches: 5. The CDR3 has 13 amino acids. Looked up from germline, CDR1 is SGHRS and CDR2 is YFSETQ. DNA of the CDR3: TGCGCCAGTGGACAGGGTAGTACAGATACGCAGTATTTT. Its translation: CASGQGSTDTQYF.

This clonotype appeared a few times. A read error may account for a junction end that differs from germline. The V gene is TRBV20-1, the J gene TRBJ2-5; D might be TRBD2 (6 bases). Germline CDR1 DFQATT, CDR2 SNEGSKA (reference sequence). There are 14 residues in the CDR3. The CDR3 here is CSAPLGSGQETQHF. CDR3 in DNA: TGCAGTGCCCCCCTCGGTAGCGGTCAAGAGACCCAGCACTTC.

In this sample, this clonotype turned up many times. This sequence joins TRBV10-3 and TRBJ2-7; D is perhaps TRBD1 (6 bases). This CDR3 contains 17 residues. Per germline, CDR1 ENHRY and CDR2 SYGVKD. Trimming took off 3 bases at V and 0 bases at J, with 18 bases between the two ends. The CDR3, as DNA: TGTGCCATCAGTGACCCCGGACAGAGGAGAAGCTCCTACGAGCAGTACTTC. Translation: CAISDPGQRRSSYEQYF.

The gene calls are TRBV29-1 and TRBJ1-2; D gene unclear. V lost 6 bases, J lost 8 bases, and 13 bases lay in between. Looked up from germline, CDR1 is SQVTM and CDR2 is ANQGSEA. This CDR3 comprises 11 residues. The CDR3 sequence is CSVAEDGGYTF. As DNA, the CDR3 is TGCAGCGTGGCCGAGGATGGAGGCTACACCTTC.

Of note for this clonotype: This may be a read error, as it is one base from a much larger clone. The rearrangement uses TRBV18 and TRBJ1-2; the D is unclear. This CDR3 is built from 14 residues. Germline V gene sequence: CDR1 KGHSH, CDR2 LQKENI. CDR3 sequence reads: CASSSPSVNYGYTF. The DNA of the CDR3 is TGTGCCAGCTCATCACCGTCCGTAAACTATGGCTACACCTTC. Full variable domain (rest looked up from reference TRBV18 and TRBJ1-2): NAGVMQNPRHLVRRRGQEARLRCSPMKGHSHVYWYRQLPEEGLKFMVYLQKENIIDESGMPKERFSAEFPKEGPSILRIQQVVRGDSAAYFCASSSPSVNYGYTFGSGTRLTVV.

V is TRBV2 and J is TRBJ2-2, with TRBD1 identical over 8 bases. The germline V gene has CDR1 SNHLY and CDR2 FYNNEI. After removal of 10 bases from V and 3 bases from J, the junction contained 10 bases not matched to a gene. The CDR3 loop spans 15 amino acids. The CDR3 protein is CATIGQGRYTGELFF. For the CDR3, the DNA is TGTGCCACCATCGGACAGGGAAGGTACACCGGGGAGCTGTTTTTT.

This clonotype is a singleton in its sample. This chain uses TRBV10-3 with TRBJ2-2, with D tentatively TRBD1 (6 bases). The CDR3 is made up of 14 amino acids. Germline CDR1 reads ENHRY; CDR2 reads SYGVKD. Between the trimmed V and J ends, which lost 6 bases and 5 bases, there was a span of 13 bases. The CDR3 DNA reads as TGTGCCATCAGCGACAGGTTGAGAACCGGGGAGCTGTTTTTT. It is translated as CAISDRLRTGELFF.

The J gene is TRBJ1-2, the V gene TRBV4-1; D gene ambiguous. Germline V gives CDR1 MGHRA, CDR2 YSYEKL. The V end was cut by 2 bases, the J end by 2 bases, with 9 bases between. The CDR3 consists of 14 residues. CDR3 DNA: TGCGCCAGCAGCCAATATAATGGCAACTATGGCTACACCTTC. It encodes CASSQYNGNYGYTF.

The chain recombines TRBV20-1 with TRBJ1-5; 8 bases are a match to TRBD1. With 3 bases clipped from V and 2 bases from J, the junction kept 3 bases outside the gene matches. The CDR3 has 14 residues. Germline V CDR1 and CDR2: DFQATT, SNEGSKA (reference sequence). The CDR3 region is CSASRGQGNQPQHF. As DNA, the CDR3 is TGCAGTGCTAGTCGGGGACAGGGCAATCAGCCCCAGCATTTT.

This clonotype was detected ten times or more. This chain joins TRBV7-8 and TRBJ1-1, with D hard to call. Looked up from germline, CDR1 is SGHVS and CDR2 is FQNEAQ. The CDR3 is 13 residues long. Deletions cut 5 bases from V and 10 bases from J, with 17 bases between. CDR3 region: CASSHGHRISAFF. The CDR3 nucleotides are TGTGCCAGCAGCCACGGGCATCGAATATCAGCTTTCTTT.

V and J are TRBV20-1 and TRBJ2-5; 8 nucleotides match TRBD2. CDR1 and CDR2 from the germline V gene are DFQATT and SNEGSKA (reference sequence). Trimming at V came to 4 bases and at J to 1 base, leaving 2 bases not matched to a gene. The CDR3 sequence is 13 residues long. The CDR3 region is CSAIRGGQETQYF. The CDR3 region has the DNA TGCAGTGCTATACGGGGGGGCCAAGAGACCCAGTACTTC.

This clonotype was detected many times. The J gene is TRBJ1-6, the V gene TRBV20-1; no clear D gene. Trimming left V 4 bases short and J 2 bases short, with 12 bases between. The CDR3 extends over 15 amino acids. Germline CDR1 DFQATT, CDR2 SNEGSKA (reference sequence). CDR3 amino acids: CSAKGVRTYNSPLHF. The CDR3 DNA follows: TGCAGTGCTAAGGGAGTGCGGACCTATAATTCACCCCTCCACTTT.

Of note for this clonotype: A read error may explain this, as a much larger clone is one base away. The V and J genes are TRBV3-1 and TRBJ1-3; D is perhaps TRBD1 (5 bases). This CDR3 is 16 amino acids long. CDR1 is LGHDT and CDR2 is YNNKEL in the germline V gene (reference sequence). CDR3 nucleotides: TGTGCCAGCGGCCAATTGTGGGGGGACTCTGGAAACACCATATATTTT. It specifies CASGQLWGDSGNTIYF. Together with reference TRBV3-1 and TRBJ1-3, the CDR3 gives the full variable domain: DTAVSQTPKYLVTQMGNDKSIKCEQNLGHDTMYWYKQDSKKFLKIMFSYNNKELIINETVPNRFSPKSPDKAHLNLHINSLELGDSAVYFCASGQLWGDSGNTIYFGEGSWLTVV.

The chain recombines TRBV29-1 with TRBJ1-1; D is unresolved. Trimming pared 2 bases from V and 5 bases from J, leaving 15 bases between. The CDR3 is made up of 14 amino acids. Germline V gene sequence: CDR1 SQVTM, CDR2 ANQGSEA. CDR3 coding DNA: TGCAGCGTTGAATTGGGGAGTTCGGGTACTGAAGCTTTCTTT. Its translation: CSVELGSSGTEAFF.